The clone carrying this T cell receptor (beta chain) has only a few counts. The sample belongs to a study of cytomegalovirus exposure and HLA in healthy donors. The PCR used 60 Vbeta and 13 Jbeta primers. Repertoires were generated with immunoSEQ multiplex PCR, while TCRdb's copy carries only in-frame clones and drops some. The table records some 130,000 clones, around a tenth of them present only once. Trimming removed 6 bases from V and 7 bases from J; junction bases left unmatched: 8. This CDR3 has 14 amino acids. Germline V gene data show CDR1 as SGHAT and CDR2 as FQNNGV. This sequence originates from a man in his fifties or sixties in good health and CMV-seronegative. The genes are TRBV11-2 and TRBJ1-5; TRBD1 matches 8 bases. Sample: PBMCs. The CDR3 DNA reads TGTGCCAGCAGGCGGACAGGGTTTGGGCAGCCCCAGCATTTT. It yields the protein CASRRTGFGQPQHF.